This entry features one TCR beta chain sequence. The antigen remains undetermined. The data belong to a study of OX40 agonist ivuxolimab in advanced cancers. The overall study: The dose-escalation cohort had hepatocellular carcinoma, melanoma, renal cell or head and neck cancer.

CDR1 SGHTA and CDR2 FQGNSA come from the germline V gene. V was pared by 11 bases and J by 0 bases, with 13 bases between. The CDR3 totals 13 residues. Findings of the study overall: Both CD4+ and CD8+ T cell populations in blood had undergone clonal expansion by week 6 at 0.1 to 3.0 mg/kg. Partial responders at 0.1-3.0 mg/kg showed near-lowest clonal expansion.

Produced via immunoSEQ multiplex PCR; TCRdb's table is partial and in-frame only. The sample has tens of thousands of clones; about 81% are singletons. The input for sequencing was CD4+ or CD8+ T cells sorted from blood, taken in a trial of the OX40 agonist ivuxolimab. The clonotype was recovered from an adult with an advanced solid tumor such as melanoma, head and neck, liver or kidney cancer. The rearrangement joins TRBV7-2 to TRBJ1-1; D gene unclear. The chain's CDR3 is CASRPTMNTEAFF. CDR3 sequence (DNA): TGTGCCTCCCGACCGACTATGAACACTGAAGCTTTCTTT.